This T cell receptor beta chain is drawn from a study of STAT5B mutations in CD4+ large granular lymphocyte leukemia. Study results and caveats: Patient CD4-sorted repertoires stayed more clonal than healthy ones after leukemic-clone removal.

Trimming pared 3 bases from V and 3 bases from J, leaving 8 bases between. This CDR3 spans 14 amino acids. Germline-derived CDR1 and CDR2 are LNHNV and YYDKDF (reference sequence). TCRdb's copy holds only in-frame clones and misses some; the assay was immunoSEQ multiplex PCR. The data show 25,000 to 30,000 clones, with roughly three quarters seen just once and roughly 6.2% held by the top ten. Of note for this clone: Antigen: not known.

The specimen was CD4+ T cells from blood buffy coats. This TCR came from a human donor in good health. This chain connects TRBV15 to TRBJ2-2; either TRBD1 or TRBD2 may supply D (5 bases each). The CDR3 protein is CATSRGTYTGELFF. For the CDR3, the DNA is TGTGCCACCAGCAGGGGGACCTACACCGGGGAGCTGTTTTTT.